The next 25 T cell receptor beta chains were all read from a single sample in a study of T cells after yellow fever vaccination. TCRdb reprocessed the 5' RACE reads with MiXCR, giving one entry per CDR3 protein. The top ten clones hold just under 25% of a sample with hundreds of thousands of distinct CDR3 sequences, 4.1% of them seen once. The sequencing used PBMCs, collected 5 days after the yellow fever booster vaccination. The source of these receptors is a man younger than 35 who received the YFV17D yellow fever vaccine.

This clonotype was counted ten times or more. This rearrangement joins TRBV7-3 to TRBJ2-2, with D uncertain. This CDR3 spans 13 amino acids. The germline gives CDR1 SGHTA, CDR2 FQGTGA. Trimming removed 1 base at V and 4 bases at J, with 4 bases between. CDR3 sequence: CASSLNPTGELFF. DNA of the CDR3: TGTGCCAGCAGCTTAAACCCCACCGGGGAGCTGTTTTTT.

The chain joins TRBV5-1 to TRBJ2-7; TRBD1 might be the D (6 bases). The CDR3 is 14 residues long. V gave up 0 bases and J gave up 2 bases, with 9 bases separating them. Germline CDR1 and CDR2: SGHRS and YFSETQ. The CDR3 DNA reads TGCGCCAGCAGCTTGGTGGGGGCTCCCTACGAGCAGTACGTC. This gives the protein CASSLVGAPYEQYV.

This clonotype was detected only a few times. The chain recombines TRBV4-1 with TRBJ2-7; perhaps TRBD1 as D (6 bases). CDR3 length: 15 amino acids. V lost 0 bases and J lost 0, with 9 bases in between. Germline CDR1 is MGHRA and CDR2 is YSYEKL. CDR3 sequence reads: CASSQDRGSSYEQYF. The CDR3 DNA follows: TGCGCCAGCAGCCAAGACAGGGGTAGCTCCTACGAGCAGTACTTC.

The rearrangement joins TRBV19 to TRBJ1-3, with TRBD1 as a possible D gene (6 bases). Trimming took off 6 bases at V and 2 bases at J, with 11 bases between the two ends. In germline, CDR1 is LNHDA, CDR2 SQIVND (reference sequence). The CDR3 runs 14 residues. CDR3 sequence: CASSGDRPGNTIYF. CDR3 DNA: TGTGCCAGTAGCGGAGACAGGCCTGGAAACACCATATATTTT.

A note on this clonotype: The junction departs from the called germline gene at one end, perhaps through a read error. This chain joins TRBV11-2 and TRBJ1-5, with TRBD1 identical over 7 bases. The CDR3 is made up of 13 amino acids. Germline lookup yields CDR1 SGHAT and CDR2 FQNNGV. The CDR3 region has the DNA TGTGCCAGCAGCCTAGACAGGGTCGCGCCCCAGCATTTT. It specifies CASSLDRVAPQHF.

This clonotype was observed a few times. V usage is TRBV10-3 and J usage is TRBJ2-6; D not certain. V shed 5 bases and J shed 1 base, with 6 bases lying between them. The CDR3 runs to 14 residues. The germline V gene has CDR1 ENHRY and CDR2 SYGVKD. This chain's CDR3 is CAISPGSGANVLTF. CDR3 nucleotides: TGTGCCATCAGTCCAGGATCTGGGGCCAACGTCCTGACTTTC.

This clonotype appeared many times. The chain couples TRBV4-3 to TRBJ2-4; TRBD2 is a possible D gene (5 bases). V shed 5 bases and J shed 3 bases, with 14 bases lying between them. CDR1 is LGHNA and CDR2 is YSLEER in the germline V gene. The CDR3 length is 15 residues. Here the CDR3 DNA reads TGCGCCAGCAGCGAGGGCCCCGGGCGCAAAAACATTCAGTACTTC. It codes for CASSEGPGRKNIQYF.

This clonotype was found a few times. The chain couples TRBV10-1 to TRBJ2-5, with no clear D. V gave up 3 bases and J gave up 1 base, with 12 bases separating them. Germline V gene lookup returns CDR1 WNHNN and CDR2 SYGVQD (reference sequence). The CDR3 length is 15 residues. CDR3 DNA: TGCGCCAGCAGTGACCCCTCGCAGAGCCAAGAGACCCAGTACTTC. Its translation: CASSDPSQSQETQYF.

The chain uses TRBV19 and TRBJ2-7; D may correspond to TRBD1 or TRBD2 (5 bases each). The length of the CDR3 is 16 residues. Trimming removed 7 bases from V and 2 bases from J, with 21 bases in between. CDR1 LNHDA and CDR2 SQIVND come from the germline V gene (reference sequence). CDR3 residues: CASTAGTLKRPYEQYF. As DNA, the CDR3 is TGTGCCAGTACCGCCGGGACCCTAAAGCGGCCCTACGAGCAGTACTTC.

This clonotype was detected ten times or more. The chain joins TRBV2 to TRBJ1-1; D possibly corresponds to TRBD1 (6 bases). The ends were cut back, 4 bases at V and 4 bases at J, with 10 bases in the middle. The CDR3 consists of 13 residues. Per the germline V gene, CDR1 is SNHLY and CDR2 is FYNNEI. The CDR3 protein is CASSVGAGTEAFF. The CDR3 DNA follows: TGTGCCAGCAGTGTGGGGGCGGGCACTGAAGCTTTCTTT.

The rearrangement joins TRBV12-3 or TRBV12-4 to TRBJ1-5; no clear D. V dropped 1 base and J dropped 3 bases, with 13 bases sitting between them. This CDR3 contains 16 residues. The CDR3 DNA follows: TGTGCCAGCAGTTTAGACGGAAGCGGATACAATCAGCCCCAGCATTTT. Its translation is CASSLDGSGYNQPQHF.

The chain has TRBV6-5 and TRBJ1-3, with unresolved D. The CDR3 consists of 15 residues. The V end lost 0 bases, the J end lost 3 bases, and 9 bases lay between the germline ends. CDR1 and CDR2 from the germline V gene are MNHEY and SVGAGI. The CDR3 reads CASSYSIADGNTIYF. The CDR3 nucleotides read TGTGCCAGCAGTTACTCGATTGCCGATGGAAACACCATATATTTT.

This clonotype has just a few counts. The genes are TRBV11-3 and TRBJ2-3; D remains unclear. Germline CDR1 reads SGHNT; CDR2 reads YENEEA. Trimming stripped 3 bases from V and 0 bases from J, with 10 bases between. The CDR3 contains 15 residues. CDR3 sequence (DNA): TGTGCCAGCAGCTTGGGGTACTCTAGCACAGATACGCAGTATTTT. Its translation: CASSLGYSSTDTQYF.

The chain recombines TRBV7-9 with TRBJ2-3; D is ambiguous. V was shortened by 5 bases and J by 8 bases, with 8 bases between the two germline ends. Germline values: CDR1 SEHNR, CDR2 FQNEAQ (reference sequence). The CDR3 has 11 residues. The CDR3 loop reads CASSTIVTQYF. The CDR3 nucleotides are TGTGCCAGCAGCACCATCGTTACGCAGTATTTT.

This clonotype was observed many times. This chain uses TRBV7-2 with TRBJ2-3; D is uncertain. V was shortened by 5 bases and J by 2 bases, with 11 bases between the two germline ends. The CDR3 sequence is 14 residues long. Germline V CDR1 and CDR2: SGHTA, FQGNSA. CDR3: CASSPDLVTDTQYF. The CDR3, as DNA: TGTGCCAGCAGCCCCGATTTAGTCACAGATACGCAGTATTTT.

The CDR3 loop reads CASSLQGAGVNTEAFF. Written as DNA, the CDR3 is TGTGCCAGCTCACTACAGGGGGCGGGGGTGAACACTGAAGCTTTCTTT. V is TRBV18 and J is TRBJ1-1; 9 nucleotides align to TRBD1. The CDR3 length is 16 residues. Germline V gene sequence: CDR1 KGHSH, CDR2 LQKENI. The trim removed 4 bases at V and 0 bases at J, leaving 6 bases unmatched. The variable domain in full, completed from reference TRBV18 and TRBJ1-1, reads NAGVMQNPRHLVRRRGQEARLRCSPMKGHSHVYWYRQLPEEGLKFMVYLQKENIIDESGMPKERFSAEFPKEGPSILRIQQVVRGDSAAYFCASSLQGAGVNTEAFFGQGTRLTVV.

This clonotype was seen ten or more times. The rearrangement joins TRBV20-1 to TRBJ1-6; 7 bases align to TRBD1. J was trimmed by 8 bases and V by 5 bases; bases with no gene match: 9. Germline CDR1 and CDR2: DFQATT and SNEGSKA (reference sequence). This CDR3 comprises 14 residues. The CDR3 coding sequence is TGCAGTGCTCCAAAGACAGGGAGGGATTCACCCCTCCACTTT. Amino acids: CSAPKTGRDSPLHF.

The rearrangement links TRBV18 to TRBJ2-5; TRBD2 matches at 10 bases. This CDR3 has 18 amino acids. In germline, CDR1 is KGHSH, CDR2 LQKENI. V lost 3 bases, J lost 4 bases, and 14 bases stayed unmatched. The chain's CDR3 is CASSPGTSEGPTGETQYF. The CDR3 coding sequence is TGTGCCAGCTCACCCGGGACTAGCGAGGGGCCAACAGGAGAGACCCAGTACTTC. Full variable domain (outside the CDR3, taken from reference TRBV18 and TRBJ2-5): NAGVMQNPRHLVRRRGQEARLRCSPMKGHSHVYWYRQLPEEGLKFMVYLQKENIIDESGMPKERFSAEFPKEGPSILRIQQVVRGDSAAYFCASSPGTSEGPTGETQYFGPGTRLLVL.

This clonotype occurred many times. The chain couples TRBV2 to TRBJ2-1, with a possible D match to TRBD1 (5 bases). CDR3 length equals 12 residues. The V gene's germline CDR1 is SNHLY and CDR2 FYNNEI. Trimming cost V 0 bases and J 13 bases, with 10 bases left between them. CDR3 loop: CASSEAFGHQFF. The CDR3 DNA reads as TGTGCCAGCAGTGAAGCTTTCGGACACCAGTTCTTC.

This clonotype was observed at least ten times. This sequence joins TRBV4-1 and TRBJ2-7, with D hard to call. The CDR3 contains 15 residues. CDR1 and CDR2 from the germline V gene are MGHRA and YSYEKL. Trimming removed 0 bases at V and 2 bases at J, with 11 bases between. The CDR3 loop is CASSQEELRTYEQYV. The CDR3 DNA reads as TGCGCCAGCAGCCAAGAGGAGTTGCGCACCTACGAGCAGTACGTC.

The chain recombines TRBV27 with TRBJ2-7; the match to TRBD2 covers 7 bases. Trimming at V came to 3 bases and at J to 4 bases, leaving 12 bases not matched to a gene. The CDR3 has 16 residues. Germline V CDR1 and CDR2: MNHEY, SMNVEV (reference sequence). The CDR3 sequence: CASSFSSGDLFYEQYF. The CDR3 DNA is TGTGCCAGCAGTTTTTCCAGCGGGGACCTCTTTTACGAGCAGTACTTC.

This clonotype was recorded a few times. The chain's CDR3 is CASSQDGGTGQPQHF. As DNA, the CDR3 is TGCGCCAGCAGCCAAGATGGGGGGACAGGACAGCCCCAGCATTTT. The chain carries TRBV4-1 and TRBJ1-5; 8 bases line up with TRBD1. Germline loops: CDR1 MGHRA, CDR2 YSYEKL. This CDR3 comprises 15 residues. Trimming took 0 bases from V and 7 from J; bases not matched to a gene: 5.

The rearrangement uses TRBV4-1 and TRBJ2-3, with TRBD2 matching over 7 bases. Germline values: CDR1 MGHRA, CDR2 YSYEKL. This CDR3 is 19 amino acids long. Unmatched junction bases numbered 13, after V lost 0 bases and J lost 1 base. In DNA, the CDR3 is TGCGCCAGCAGCCAAGATACGGCGGGGAGGGGAAGGGGCACAGATACGCAGTATTTT. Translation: CASSQDTAGRGRGTDTQYF.

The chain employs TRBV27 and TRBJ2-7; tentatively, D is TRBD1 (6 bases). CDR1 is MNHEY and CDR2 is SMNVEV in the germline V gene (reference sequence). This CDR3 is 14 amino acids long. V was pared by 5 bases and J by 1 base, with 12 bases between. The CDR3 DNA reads TGTGCCAGCAGTCTGAACAGGGATTCCTACGAGCAGTACGTC. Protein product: CASSLNRDSYEQYV.

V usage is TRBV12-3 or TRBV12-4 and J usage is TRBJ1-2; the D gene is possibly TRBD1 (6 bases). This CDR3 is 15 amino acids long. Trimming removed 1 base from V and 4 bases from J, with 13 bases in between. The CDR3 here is CASSLGPGGGYGYTF. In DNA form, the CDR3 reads TGTGCCAGCAGTTTAGGCCCGGGGGGCGGCTATGGCTACACCTTC.